A few counts support the clone carrying this T cell receptor (beta chain). This CDR3 is built from 13 residues. CDR1 is SGDLS, CDR2 YYNGEE, per germline. V was trimmed by 0 bases and J by 6 bases, leaving 9 bases between them. These data originate in a study of CD8 T cell repertoires and HIV-1 epitope variants. Assay: immunoSEQ multiplex PCR; the TCRdb copy retains only in-frame clones and omits some. The sample shows roughly 100,000 clones, over 70% of them seen only once. V usage is TRBV9 and J usage is TRBJ1-1, with a tentative D call TRBD1 (6 bases). This clonotype was obtained from a male donor with HIV. What was sequenced was uncultured baseline CD8+ T cells from peripheral blood mononuclear cells (PBMCs). In DNA, the CDR3 is TGTGCCAGCAGCGTAGACAGGGCGGCTGAAGCTTTCTTT. It encodes CASSVDRAAEAFF.